This note documents a single T cell receptor beta chain sequence. Its antigen is as yet unknown. V lost 6 bases to trimming and J lost 4 bases; unmatched junction nucleotides: 15. The CDR3 contains 17 residues. Germline assignment: CDR1 SEHNR and CDR2 FQNEAQ (reference sequence). PCR used 60 Vbeta primers and 13 Jbeta primers. Profiled with immunoSEQ multiplex PCR; TCRdb holds only in-frame clones, not every one. The sample gives 90,000 to 150,000 clones, roughly 82% of which show up once; less than 4% is in the top ten. This specimen belongs to a study of cytomegalovirus exposure and HLA in healthy donors. Study-wide points: There were a few CMV-associated chains whose specificity for CMV antigens was confirmed in vitro. Within an earlier analysis, most TCR beta V segments proved productive either about 87% or about 30% of the time.

The receptor comes from a human donor in good health. Sequencing was done on a sample of PBMCs. V is TRBV7-9 and J is TRBJ2-3, with TRBD1 matching 8 bases. CDR3 coding DNA: TGTGCCAGCAGTCGATCTCCAGGACAGGGACCCCCAGATACGCAGTATTTT. This translates into CASSRSPGQGPPDTQYF.